Below, one T cell receptor beta chain is given with its context. The protocol was immunoSEQ multiplex PCR, while the TCRdb copy is restricted to in-frame clones and leaves out a portion. The sample shows 150,000 to 200,000 clones, around 90% of them seen only once. This sample was included in a study of T cell responses to AZD1222 COVID-19 vaccine. With 8 bases removed from V and 4 bases from J, the gap between germline ends came to 6 bases. The CDR3 has 10 amino acids. Per germline, CDR1 SEHNR and CDR2 FQNEAQ (reference sequence). The sequenced sample was peripheral blood, obtained on day 0 of AZD1222 vaccination. This TCR derives from an adult in good health. The V gene is TRBV7-9, the J gene TRBJ2-7; D uncertain. CDR3 DNA sequence: TGTGCCAGCGGCGAATACGAGCAGTACTTC. The encoded protein is CASGEYEQYF.